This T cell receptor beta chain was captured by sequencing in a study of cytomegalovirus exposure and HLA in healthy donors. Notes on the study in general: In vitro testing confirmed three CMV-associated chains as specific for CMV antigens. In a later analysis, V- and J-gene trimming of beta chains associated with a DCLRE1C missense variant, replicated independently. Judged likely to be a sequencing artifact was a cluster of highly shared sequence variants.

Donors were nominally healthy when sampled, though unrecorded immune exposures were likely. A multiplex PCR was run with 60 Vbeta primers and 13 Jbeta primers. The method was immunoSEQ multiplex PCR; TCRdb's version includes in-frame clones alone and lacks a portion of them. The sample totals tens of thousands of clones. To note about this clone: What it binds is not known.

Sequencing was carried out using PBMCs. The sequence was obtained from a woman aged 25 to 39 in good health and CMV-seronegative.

The CDR3 sequence is CASSSGLAGYEQYF. Here the CDR3 DNA reads TGCGCCAGCAGCTCCGGACTAGCGGGGTACGAGCAGTACTTC. The chain recombines TRBV5-1 with TRBJ2-7; 12 nucleotides align to TRBD2. V shed 3 bases and J 4 bases; nucleotides not matched to a gene: 2. The CDR3 totals 14 residues. The germline V gene has CDR1 SGHRS and CDR2 YFSETQ.